This passage covers 11 T cell receptor beta chains from one sample sequenced in a study of human T cells and chemical hapten exposure. TCRdb independently ran MiXCR on the RACE reads; one entry per CDR3 protein. In the table there are tens of thousands of distinct CDR3 sequences, 10% to 15% of which are singletons. Described time point: patch test 1, 2 weeks after DPC sensitization. Stated treatment: therapeutic diphenylcyclopropenone sensitization with weekly scalp DPC. The sequencing used whole blood, collected in connection with sensitization to the hapten diphenylcyclopropenone (DPC). The receptors stem from a woman aged 55-69 years with alopecia areata. Some clones in this sample may be carry-over from other donors' samples.

This clonotype was picked up many times. This chain connects TRBV3-1 to TRBJ2-2; 8 bases align to TRBD2. The CDR3 length is 15 residues. The germline CDR1 and CDR2 sequences are LGHDT and YNNKEL (reference sequence). J lost 4 bases, V lost 5 bases, and 6 bases had no gene match. The CDR3 DNA reads as TGTGCCAGCAGCTCGAGGCGGGGGGTCACCGGGGAGCTGTTTTTT. Its protein is CASSSRRGVTGELFF.

The CDR3 nucleotides read TGTGCCAGCAGCCAAGGAGGTCAGGGCTACGAGCAGTACTTC. Amino acid sequence: CASSQGGQGYEQYF. The genes are TRBV3-1 and TRBJ2-7; tentatively, D is TRBD1 (5 bases). Trimming cost V 1 base and J 3 bases, with 10 bases left between them. The germline V gene encodes CDR1 LGHDT and CDR2 YNNKEL (reference sequence). The CDR3 sequence is 14 residues long.

This clonotype was found many times. V is TRBV20-1 and J is TRBJ1-1; D is uncertain. The length of the CDR3 is 13 residues. Germline V gene lookup returns CDR1 DFQATT and CDR2 SNEGSKA (reference sequence). Trimming took 3 bases from V and 0 from J, leaving 8 bases between them. Here the CDR3 reads CSASGALNTEAFF. As DNA, the CDR3 is TGCAGTGCTAGTGGAGCATTGAACACTGAAGCTTTCTTT.

The V and J genes are TRBV6-5 and TRBJ1-5; D is perhaps TRBD1 (5 bases). Germline CDR1 MNHEY, CDR2 SVGAGI. V shed 5 bases and J shed 0 bases, with 11 bases lying between them. This CDR3 is 15 amino acids long. The CDR3 loop reads CASSQDTYSNQPQHF. The CDR3 nucleotides are TGTGCCAGCAGTCAGGACACCTATAGCAATCAGCCCCAGCATTTT.

The chain couples TRBV14 to TRBJ2-5, with D unclear. This CDR3 is 13 amino acids long. Germline CDR1 is SGHDN and CDR2 is FVKESK. V was pared by 1 base and J by 5 bases, with 8 bases between. The CDR3 here is CASSQGARETQYF. The CDR3 DNA is TGTGCCAGCAGCCAAGGGGCTCGGGAGACCCAGTACTTC. Based on the CDR3 plus reference TRBV14 and TRBJ2-5, the full variable domain is EAGVTQFPSHSVIEKGQTVTLRCDPISGHDNLYWYRRVMGKEIKFLLHFVKESKQDESGMPNNRFLAERTGGTYSTLKVQPAELEDSGVYFCASSQGARETQYFGPGTRLLVL.

This clonotype was counted a few times. The chain combines TRBV3-1 with TRBJ1-2, with D hard to call. The CDR3 extends over 14 amino acids. The V gene lost 3 bases and the J gene lost 6 bases, with 14 bases spanning the gap. The germline V gene has CDR1 LGHDT and CDR2 YNNKEL (reference sequence). CDR3 in amino acids: CASSQYDIGDGYTF. DNA of the CDR3: TGTGCCAGCAGCCAGTATGACATTGGAGATGGCTACACCTTC. The variable domain in full, completed from reference TRBV3-1 and TRBJ1-2, reads DTAVSQTPKYLVTQMGNDKSIKCEQNLGHDTMYWYKQDSKKFLKIMFSYNNKELIINETVPNRFSPKSPDKAHLNLHINSLELGDSAVYFCASSQYDIGDGYTFGSGTRLTVV.

At least ten counts were recorded for this clonotype. This sequence joins TRBV4-1 and TRBJ1-2; D perhaps matches TRBD1 (6 bases). Per the germline V gene, CDR1 is MGHRA and CDR2 is YSYEKL. This CDR3 is 16 amino acids long. Trimming cost V 4 bases and J 5 bases, with 20 bases left between them. This CDR3 is CASSPPSGRGMYGYTF. CDR3 coding DNA: TGCGCCAGCAGCCCCCCGTCGGGCAGGGGAATGTATGGCTACACCTTC.

This chain uses TRBV2 with TRBJ2-1, with 9 bases that match TRBD2. CDR1 and CDR2 from the germline V gene are SNHLY and FYNNEI. This CDR3 region has 16 residues. The ends lost 4 bases at V and 7 bases at J; junction bases unmatched: 11. The CDR3 is CASSATPGTSRNEQFF. CDR3 coding DNA: TGTGCCAGCAGTGCAACCCCCGGGACTAGCCGGAATGAGCAGTTCTTC.

In its sample, this clonotype was seen many times. V and J are TRBV6-1 and TRBJ1-5; TRBD1 matches 9 bases. Germline lookup yields CDR1 MNHNS and CDR2 SASEGT. The CDR3 length is 16 residues. Unmatched junction bases numbered 9, after V lost 8 bases and J lost 1 base. The CDR3 DNA sequence: TGTGCCAGCTCCCCTGACGGGACAGGGAGCAATCAGCCCCAGCATTTT. Its protein is CASSPDGTGSNQPQHF.

The sample holds a few counts of this clonotype. This chain links TRBV20-1 with TRBJ1-5; D uncertain. This CDR3 contains 14 residues. Deletions cut 4 bases from V and 6 bases from J, with 16 bases between. In germline, CDR1 is DFQATT, CDR2 SNEGSKA (reference sequence). CDR3 coding DNA: TGCAGTGCTACCTCCGGAGACCCAGGTCAGCCCCAGCATTTT. It is translated as CSATSGDPGQPQHF.

This clonotype was seen many times. At one boundary the junction diverges from the germline segment, which might be a read error. CDR3 sequence (DNA): TGTGCTAGCAGCCCACTGGGCCCCCAATTTTCTGAAGCTTTCTTT. Translated: CASSPLGPQFSEAFF. The gene calls are TRBV7-7 and TRBJ1-1; D is unclear. Germline V gene sequence: CDR1 SSHAT, CDR2 FNYEAQ (reference sequence). This CDR3 is 15 amino acids long.